This TCR beta chain was captured in a study of cytomegalovirus exposure and HLA in healthy donors. Study in general: Researchers previously reported finding more than 100 million unique TCR beta sequences from about 179 million T cells. In an early release, HLA-typed donors contributed tens of millions of unique TCR sequences. The study, taken as a whole, reports: Presence/absence results assume similar sequencing depth per donor, which may not hold. The number of N-insertions in an Asian-associated ancestry cluster was reportedly below the roughly 620-donor mean in a later analysis.

This PCR relied on a set of 60 Vbeta primers and 13 Jbeta primers. Assay used: immunoSEQ multiplex PCR; TCRdb lists only in-frame clones, some missing. The sample lists some 240,000 clones; about 72% were seen once. A remark on this clone: The antigen remains unidentified.

CDR1 is SGHRS and CDR2 is YFSETQ in the germline V gene. V was clipped by 1 base and J by 6 bases, with 16 bases between them. The length of the CDR3 is 15 residues. This receptor was taken from a male donor in good health and CMV-seronegative. This rearrangement joins TRBV5-1 to TRBJ1-1; D possibly corresponds to TRBD1 (6 bases). Sequenced: PBMCs. CDR3 in amino acids: CASSLNRAAQAEAFF. The DNA of the CDR3 is TGCGCCAGCAGCTTGAACAGGGCTGCGCAGGCTGAAGCTTTCTTT.